This T cell receptor (beta chain) was captured in a study of T cell repertoires in cytomegalovirus infection. Study-level information: Public TCR beta signature analysis indicated the presence of both CMV infection and matching HLA type.

General study results and limits: Summed frequency of shared TCR beta families picked out CMV carriers who also had the relevant HLA.

Trimming stripped 7 bases from V and 8 bases from J, with 18 bases between. The CDR3 length is 14 residues. About this clonotype: The antigen remains undetermined.

TCRdb recomputed calls from the reads with MiXCR, one row per CDR3 protein. The repertoire holds about 34,000 distinct CDR3 sequences, with 40% to 65% as singletons. The origin of this receptor is a human donor in good health (CMV status not recorded). Some clones in this sample may be carry-over from other donors' samples. The sequencing used CD8+ T cells from cultured PBMCs, collected from culture after CMV antigen stimulation. The V gene is TRBV12-3 or TRBV12-4, the J gene TRBJ2-1; D tentatively reads TRBD1 or TRBD2 (6 bases each). In DNA form, the CDR3 reads TGTGCCAGCAACAGAGTGGGGGGCCCGGATGAGCAGTTCTTC. Protein: CASNRVGGPDEQFF.